This entry lists 32 T cell receptor beta chains sequenced from one sample in a study of PD-1 blockade in classical Hodgkin lymphoma. Every patient relapsed after autologous stem cell transplantation, and brentuximab vedotin exposure varied. Here immunoSEQ multiplex PCR was the method, and the copy in TCRdb shows in-frame clones only, minus some. Of tens of thousands of clones in the sample, 75% to 90% were seen once. The material was peripheral blood mononuclear cells (PBMCs), obtained at baseline. All receptors derive from a human donor with classical Hodgkin lymphoma.

This chain connects TRBV19 to TRBJ1-2; 7 bases agree with TRBD1. CDR3 length: 13 residues. CDR1 and CDR2 (germline): LNHDA, SQIVND (reference sequence). The trim removed 6 bases at V and 4 bases at J, leaving 5 bases unmatched. The CDR3 loop reads CASSRDSFYGYTF. The CDR3 DNA reads TGTGCCAGTAGCCGGGACAGCTTCTATGGCTACACCTTC.

The chain uses TRBV5-4 and TRBJ2-5; unclear D gene. CDR3 length: 13 residues. Germline V gives CDR1 SGHNT, CDR2 YYREEE (reference sequence). V lost 0 bases, J lost 5 bases, and 8 bases lay in between. CDR3 amino acids: CASSLGGRETQYF. The CDR3 DNA reads TGTGCCAGCAGCTTGGGAGGTAGGGAGACCCAGTACTTC.

The chain carries TRBV27 and TRBJ2-4; perhaps TRBD2 as D (5 bases). The CDR3 contains 17 residues. V was clipped by 4 bases and J by 1 base, with 17 bases between them. CDR1 MNHEY and CDR2 SMNVEV come from the germline V gene (reference sequence). CDR3 region: CASSSLASPLAKNIQYF. In DNA form, the CDR3 reads TGTGCCAGCAGTTCCCTAGCAAGCCCTCTCGCCAAAAACATTCAGTACTTC.

This chain joins TRBV5-1 and TRBJ2-7; 7 bases agree with TRBD2. In germline, CDR1 is SGHRS, CDR2 YFSETQ. Germline trimming cut 3 bases from V and 3 bases from J; bases unmatched to any gene: 15. The CDR3 totals 17 residues. The CDR3 region has the DNA TGCGCCAGCAGCTCCTCCCCAACCAGGGACTACTACTACGAGCAGTACTTC. Protein product: CASSSSPTRDYYYEQYF.

In this sample, this clone turned up a few times. The chain uses TRBV7-9 and TRBJ2-5; D may be TRBD2 (7 bases). The CDR3 totals 15 residues. Germline V lookup: CDR1 SEHNR, CDR2 FQNEAQ (reference sequence). Trimming took 1 base from V and 4 from J, leaving 13 bases between them. CDR3 region: CASSLDGGLGETQYF. The CDR3 nucleotides read TGTGCCAGCAGCTTAGACGGGGGGCTCGGAGAGACCCAGTACTTC.

The V gene is TRBV6-5, the J gene TRBJ2-7; 8 bases agree with TRBD1. This CDR3 region has 16 residues. Per the germline V gene, CDR1 is MNHEY and CDR2 is SVGAGI. V was pared by 0 bases and J by 1 base, with 5 bases of the junction left unmatched. CDR3 loop: CASSYSTGAESYEQYF. CDR3 DNA: TGTGCCAGCAGTTACTCGACAGGGGCGGAATCCTACGAGCAGTACTTC.

The gene calls are TRBV5-6 and TRBJ1-1, with D maybe TRBD1 (5 bases). The CDR3 covers 14 residues. Trimming stripped 0 bases from V and 2 bases from J, with 8 bases between. The germline V gene has CDR1 SGHDT and CDR2 YYEEEE. CDR3 coding DNA: TGTGCCAGCAGCTTGGGACAGACAAACACTGAAGCTTTCTTT. It codes for CASSLGQTNTEAFF.

The rearrangement uses TRBV2 and TRBJ2-1, with 7 bases matching TRBD2. In germline, CDR1 is SNHLY, CDR2 FYNNEI. This CDR3 is 11 amino acids long. V trimming: 4 bases; J trimming: 10 bases; junction bases outside the gene matches: 1. CDR3 sequence reads: CASSGEGEQFF. The DNA for the CDR3 is TGTGCCAGCAGTGGGGAGGGGGAGCAGTTCTTC.

The chain has TRBV14 and TRBJ1-1; 7 positions match TRBD1. The CDR3 runs 15 residues. Germline trimming cut 1 base from V and 5 bases from J; bases unmatched to any gene: 7. Germline V lookup: CDR1 SGHDN, CDR2 FVKESK. The CDR3 loop reads CASSQVSGRGTEAFF. The CDR3 bases are TGTGCCAGCAGCCAAGTTTCGGGCAGGGGGACTGAAGCTTTCTTT.

The chain couples TRBV2 to TRBJ2-6; D may be TRBD1 (6 bases). Trimming took off 5 bases at V and 2 bases at J, with 10 bases between the two ends. The CDR3 loop spans 15 amino acids. Germline CDR1 SNHLY, CDR2 FYNNEI. CDR3 bases: TGTGCCAGCAGTCTCGGGACAACTGGGGCCAACGTCCTGACTTTC. It is translated as CASSLGTTGANVLTF.

The J gene is TRBJ1-6, the V gene TRBV7-9; D not certain. With 2 bases removed from V and 8 bases from J, the gap between germline ends came to 7 bases. The CDR3 loop spans 13 amino acids. Germline assignment: CDR1 SEHNR and CDR2 FQNEAQ (reference sequence). CDR3 sequence reads: CASSLHGDSPLHF. The CDR3 DNA reads as TGTGCCAGCAGCTTACACGGGGATTCACCCCTCCACTTT. The whole variable domain, remainder taken from reference TRBV7-9 and TRBJ1-6, is DTGVSQNPRHKITKRGQNVTFRCDPISEHNRLYWYRQTLGQGPEFLTYFQNEAQLEKSRLLSDRFSAERPKGSFSTLEIQRTEQGDSAMYLCASSLHGDSPLHFGNGTRLTVT.

The gene calls are TRBV5-4 and TRBJ1-3, with D hard to call. Germline V gene lookup returns CDR1 SGHNT and CDR2 YYREEE (reference sequence). V was trimmed by 0 bases and J by 1 base, leaving 8 bases between them. The CDR3 consists of 15 residues. CDR3 coding DNA: TGTGCCAGCAGCTTGGCGAGGGATTCTGGAAACACCATATATTTT. This sequence encodes CASSLARDSGNTIYF.

The chain has TRBV19 and TRBJ1-5; no clear D. Germline lookup yields CDR1 LNHDA and CDR2 SQIVND (reference sequence). The CDR3 has 14 residues. V was cut by 1 base and J by 1 base, with 5 bases left in between. DNA of the CDR3: TGTGCCAGTAGTATAGTGGGAAGCAATCAGCCCCAGCATTTT. Translating it yields CASSIVGSNQPQHF.

The chain couples TRBV30 to TRBJ2-3, with D unresolved. This CDR3 region has 14 residues. Germline V gene lookup returns CDR1 GTSNPN and CDR2 SVGIG (reference sequence). Trimming removed 1 base at V and 1 base at J, with 9 bases between. CDR3 region: CAWSALVGTDTQYF. DNA of the CDR3: TGTGCCTGGAGTGCCTTAGTTGGCACAGATACGCAGTATTTT.

The rearrangement joins TRBV6-5 to TRBJ1-1; D is uncertain. CDR1 and CDR2 from the germline V gene are MNHEY and SVGAGI. The CDR3 is 14 residues long. V lost 5 bases, J lost 5 bases, and 15 bases lay in between. The CDR3 loop is CASSTGGLGTEAFF. As DNA, the CDR3 is TGTGCCAGCAGTACGGGAGGGCTTGGGACTGAAGCTTTCTTT.

V gene TRBV30 combines with J gene TRBJ2-3; D possibly corresponds to TRBD2 (5 bases). Trimming shortened V by 2 bases and J by 0 bases, and 12 bases separated the two germline ends. This CDR3 has 15 residues. In germline, CDR1 is GTSNPN, CDR2 SVGIG (reference sequence). Here the CDR3 reads CAWSHTLGSTDTQYF. CDR3 coding DNA: TGTGCCTGGAGTCATACACTAGGGAGCACAGATACGCAGTATTTT.

The gene calls are TRBV19 and TRBJ1-4; D may be TRBD1 (6 bases). The CDR3 length is 17 residues. Germline CDR1 LNHDA, CDR2 SQIVND (reference sequence). Trimming shortened V by 6 bases and J by 0 bases, and 17 bases separated the two germline ends. The CDR3 sequence is CASSHAPRTATNEKLFF. The CDR3 DNA follows: TGTGCCAGTAGCCACGCACCCCGGACAGCAACTAATGAAAAACTGTTTTTT.

The V call is TRBV4-2, the J call TRBJ2-3; 7 bases line up with TRBD1. Germline CDR1 LGHNA, CDR2 YNFKEQ. The CDR3 spans 14 residues. V trimming: 4 bases; J trimming: 2 bases; junction bases outside the gene matches: 3. CDR3: CASSRQGPTDTQYF. The CDR3 DNA reads as TGTGCCAGCAGCCGACAGGGCCCCACAGATACGCAGTATTTT.

In nucleotides, the CDR3 is TGTGCCAGCAGTTCCCGACTAGTACTAGGGGAGACCCAGTACTTC. Its translation is CASSSRLVLGETQYF. The chain joins TRBV27 to TRBJ2-5; maybe TRBD2 (6 bases). V was trimmed by 4 bases and J by 5 bases, leaving 17 bases between them. This CDR3 has 15 residues. Germline CDR1 and CDR2: MNHEY and SMNVEV (reference sequence).

This clone was counted a single time. The rearrangement uses TRBV5-1 and TRBJ2-2, with D hard to call. Germline V gene sequence: CDR1 SGHRS, CDR2 YFSETQ. Trimming took 0 bases from V and 5 from J, leaving 8 bases between them. The CDR3 loop spans 14 amino acids. The CDR3 is CASSLGVSTGELFF. Written as DNA, the CDR3 is TGCGCCAGCAGCTTGGGAGTTTCAACCGGGGAGCTGTTTTTT.

The V call is TRBV4-1, the J call TRBJ1-2; 10 nucleotides align to TRBD1. This CDR3 has 14 residues. Trimming took 1 base from V and 11 from J; bases not matched to a gene: 7. CDR1 is MGHRA and CDR2 is YSYEKL in the germline V gene. The CDR3: CASSQGTRGQGYTF. The CDR3 nucleotides read TGCGCCAGCAGCCAAGGAACTCGGGGACAGGGGTACACCTTC.

The chain employs TRBV7-2 and TRBJ2-5; 7 nucleotides agree with TRBD2. Trimming at V came to 2 bases and at J to 5 bases, leaving 14 bases not matched to a gene. The CDR3 is 17 amino acids. Germline CDR1 and CDR2: SGHTA and FQGNSA. The CDR3 spells CASSLNGAGVIGETQYF. In DNA, the CDR3 is TGTGCCAGCAGCTTAAACGGCGCGGGGGTTATTGGGGAGACCCAGTACTTC.

The chain links TRBV5-6 to TRBJ1-6, with TRBD1 as a possible D gene (6 bases). Germline V lookup: CDR1 SGHDT, CDR2 YYEEEE. This CDR3 comprises 16 residues. V was cut by 1 base and J by 8 bases, with 16 bases left in between. The DNA for the CDR3 is TGTGCCAGCAGCTTGTTTCGGGGGGACACCTATTCACCCCTCCACTTT. It yields the protein CASSLFRGDTYSPLHF.

The chain combines TRBV19 with TRBJ1-4, with D unresolved. Germline V gene data show CDR1 as LNHDA and CDR2 as SQIVND (reference sequence). V gave up 9 bases and J gave up 5 bases, with 13 bases separating them. The CDR3 covers 13 residues. The CDR3 DNA sequence: TGTGCCAGCCGAGATGGCGCCAATGAAAAACTGTTTTTT. Translating gives CASRDGANEKLFF.

The chain joins TRBV2 to TRBJ1-2; D is possibly TRBD1 (5 bases). The V end was cut by 9 bases, the J end by 4 bases, with 18 bases between. The germline CDR1 and CDR2 sequences are SNHLY and FYNNEI. The CDR3 loop spans 14 amino acids. DNA for the CDR3: TGTGCCAGTTTATACAGGCTCCGTTCCTATGGCTACACCTTC. Translation: CASLYRLRSYGYTF.

V and J are TRBV5-4 and TRBJ2-7; 7 bases line up with TRBD1. Germline V gives CDR1 SGHNT, CDR2 YYREEE (reference sequence). V lost 6 bases to trimming and J lost 0 bases; unmatched junction nucleotides: 6. The CDR3 is made up of 14 amino acids. CDR3 sequence reads: CASNKQGSSYEQYF. DNA of the CDR3: TGTGCCAGCAACAAACAGGGGAGCTCCTACGAGCAGTACTTC.

The chain combines TRBV30 with TRBJ1-1, with 7 positions matching TRBD1. Germline V gene sequence: CDR1 GTSNPN, CDR2 SVGIG (reference sequence). This CDR3 comprises 11 residues. V was clipped by 2 bases and J by 11 bases; unmatched bases: 5. The CDR3 nucleotides read TGTGCCTGGAGTATTGACAGGGACGCTTTCTTT. Amino acid sequence: CAWSIDRDAFF.

The V gene is TRBV5-4, the J gene TRBJ1-2, with TRBD1 identical over 9 bases. CDR1 and CDR2 from the germline V gene are SGHNT and YYREEE (reference sequence). V gave up 5 bases and J gave up 6 bases; unmatched junction bases: 14. This CDR3 region has 16 residues. In DNA, the CDR3 is TGTGCCAGCAGGGGGACAGGGTCTCCCATTAGGGATGGCTACACCTTC. Amino acids: CASRGTGSPIRDGYTF.

The V gene is TRBV9, the J gene TRBJ1-6; perhaps TRBD1 as D (5 bases). Germline V gene data show CDR1 as SGDLS and CDR2 as YYNGEE. The CDR3 sequence is 15 residues long. V was pared by 3 bases and J by 5 bases, with 12 bases between. This CDR3 reads CASSGRESDNSPLHF. CDR3 coding DNA: TGTGCCAGCAGCGGCAGGGAATCCGATAATTCACCCCTCCACTTT.

CDR3 sequence: CAWSVPGQGYYGYTF. CDR3 in DNA: TGTGCCTGGAGTGTACCGGGACAGGGGTACTATGGCTACACCTTC. The V gene is TRBV30, the J gene TRBJ1-2, with 10 bases matching TRBD1. This CDR3 has 15 amino acids. Germline assignment: CDR1 GTSNPN and CDR2 SVGIG (reference sequence). V lost 0 bases to trimming and J lost 3 bases; unmatched junction nucleotides: 4.

V and J are TRBV2 and TRBJ2-7; a weak D match, TRBD1 (5 bases). Per germline, CDR1 SNHLY and CDR2 FYNNEI. Trimming took 7 bases from V and 2 from J, leaving 12 bases between them. This CDR3 contains 13 residues. The DNA of the CDR3 is TGTGCCAGCAACCCCAGGGTCACCTACGAGCAGTACTTC. It is translated as CASNPRVTYEQYF. The whole variable domain, filled in from reference TRBV2 and TRBJ2-7, reads EPEVTQTPSHQVTQMGQEVILRCVPISNHLYFYWYRQILGQKVEFLVSFYNNEISEKSEIFDDQFSVERPDGSNFTLKIRSTKLEDSAMYFCASNPRVTYEQYFGPGTRLTVT.

The chain joins TRBV7-9 to TRBJ1-1; D remains unclear. Trimming cost V 8 bases and J 8 bases, with 12 bases left between them. There are 11 residues in the CDR3. Germline-derived CDR1 and CDR2 are SEHNR and FQNEAQ (reference sequence). For the CDR3, the DNA is TGTGCCAGCTTTTCGGGGAAGGAAGCTTTCTTT. It yields the protein CASFSGKEAFF.